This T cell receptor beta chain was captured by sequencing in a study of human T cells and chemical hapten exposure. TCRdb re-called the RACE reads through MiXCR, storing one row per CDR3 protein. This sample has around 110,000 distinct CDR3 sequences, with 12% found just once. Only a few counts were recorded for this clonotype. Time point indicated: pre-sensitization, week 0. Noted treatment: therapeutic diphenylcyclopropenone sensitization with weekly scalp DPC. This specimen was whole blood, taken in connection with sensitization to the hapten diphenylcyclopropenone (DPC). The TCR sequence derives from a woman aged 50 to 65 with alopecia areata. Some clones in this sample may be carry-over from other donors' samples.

CDR3 sequence reads: CASSQPDRAFHGYTF. DNA for the CDR3: TGCGCCAGCAGCCAACCGGACAGGGCTTTTCATGGCTACACCTTC. This chain connects TRBV4-3 to TRBJ1-2; 8 positions agree with TRBD1. The CDR3 is 15 residues long. V gave up 2 bases and J gave up 6 bases; unmatched junction bases: 8. The germline V gene encodes CDR1 LGHNA and CDR2 YSLEER.